This T cell receptor beta chain appears in the sequencing data of a study of T cells in Graves' hyperthyroidism and ophthalmopathy. On this clonotype itself: Its antigen is still unknown.

This CDR3 comprises 12 residues. The V gene lost 6 bases and the J gene lost 5 bases, with 10 bases spanning the gap. TCR beta CDR3 regions were amplified from RNA transcripts. TCR CDR3 underwent first-round RT-PCR with the HTBI primer set. TCRdb itself ran the multiplex PCR reads through MiXCR, one entry per CDR3 protein. The repertoire has 500,000 to 600,000 distinct CDR3 sequences, approximately 44% of them found once; the top ten carry around 20%. Researchers barred patients who had uncontrolled infection, other autoimmune disease, pregnancy or lactation. Each diagnosis was grounded in clinical symptoms, serum thyroxine and TRAb, thyroid ultrasound, and orbital computed tomography. Notes on the study in general: Most expanded thyroid clonotypes above 0.001 recurred in blood. Median prediction lead before ophthalmopathy onset was roughly 6 months with the model.

Sequencing was performed on peripheral blood or thyroid tissue (not recorded which). The source is an adult woman with Graves' disease, either hyperthyroidism or ophthalmopathy (not recorded which). V gene TRBV12-3 or TRBV12-4 combines with J gene TRBJ2-5; a possible D gene is TRBD2 (6 bases). CDR3 in amino acids: CASRFGGETQYF. CDR3 coding DNA: TGTGCCAGCAGGTTTGGAGGGGAGACCCAGTACTTC.